This T cell receptor (beta chain) was sequenced for a study of human versus mouse CDR3 diversity and MHC coevolution. Study-level information: Reported immunoSEQ sensitivity was one in 200,000 T cells, with reduced amplification bias. Study results and limitations: Humans had the largest estimated TCR beta repertoire, 1.5 million to 2 million clonotypes. Among all groups, two of three human donors showed least clonal inequality.

CDR1 MNHNS and CDR2 SASEGT come from the germline V gene. This CDR3 comprises 13 residues. V was clipped by 6 bases and J by 8 bases; unmatched bases: 4. Sorting isolated naive CD4 T cells lacking CD45RO and expressing CD62L. Details on this clone: The target antigen is unknown.

Measured with immunoSEQ multiplex PCR; TCRdb has only the in-frame clones, and not every one. The profile shows 45,000 to 75,000 clones, around 94% of them singletons. The receptor comes from a person in their sixties in good health. The sequenced sample consisted of naive CD4+ T cells from blood. Subset denoted: CD45RO-negative CD62L-positive naive CD4 T cells. The genes are TRBV6-1 and TRBJ1-6; TRBD1 agrees at 7 bases. The CDR3 DNA sequence: TGTGCCAGCAGGGACAGGAATTATTCACCCCTCCACTTT. This gives the protein CASRDRNYSPLHF.